The 27 T cell receptor beta chains presented below share a single source sample, sequenced in a study of T cells in Graves' hyperthyroidism and ophthalmopathy. Amplified regions were TCR beta CDR3 sequences from RNA transcripts. Researchers ran a first-round RT-PCR on the TCR CDR3 using the HTBI primer set. Using its own MiXCR run on the multiplex PCR reads, TCRdb lists one record per CDR3 protein. The sample yields roughly 350,000 distinct CDR3 sequences, about 15% seen once. What was sequenced was blood. Receptors were obtained from a woman aged 25 to 39 with Graves' hyperthyroidism.

CDR3 sequence: CSALTGLKRNEQFF. The CDR3 region has the DNA TGCAGCGCCTTGACAGGGCTGAAAAGAAATGAGCAGTTCTTC. This chain connects TRBV29-1 to TRBJ2-1; 7 bases fit TRBD1. Germline V gene sequence: CDR1 SQVTM, CDR2 ANQGSEA. After removal of 7 bases from V and 7 bases from J, the junction contained 13 bases not matched to a gene. The CDR3 spans 14 residues.

This clonotype was seen a few times. The gene calls are TRBV18 and TRBJ2-7, with D uncertain. Trimming removed 2 bases at V and 4 bases at J, with 9 bases between. Germline CDR1 reads KGHSH; CDR2 reads LQKENI. The CDR3 spans 13 residues. In nucleotides, the CDR3 is TGTGCCAGCTCACCAAGAGAGGTATACGAGCAGTACTTC. Its protein product is CASSPREVYEQYF.

In its sample, this clonotype was seen a few times. The rearrangement uses TRBV7-8 and TRBJ1-5; 12 bases map to TRBD1. The CDR3 spans 18 residues. Trimming cost V 1 base and J 6 bases; bases outside gene matches: 10. Germline-derived CDR1 and CDR2 are SGHVS and FQNEAQ. CDR3 residues: CASSLGSYRDRGPQPQHF. The CDR3 DNA is TGTGCCAGCAGCTTAGGGTCTTACAGGGACAGGGGGCCTCAGCCCCAGCATTTT.

In this sample, this clonotype turned up a few times. The rearrangement joins TRBV28 to TRBJ2-5; D unclear. CDR1 is MDHEN, CDR2 SYDVKM, per germline. This CDR3 is built from 14 residues. V lost 6 bases, J lost 2 bases, and 13 bases lay in between. The CDR3 protein is CASSRSVIQETQYF. CDR3 nucleotide sequence: TGTGCCAGCAGCCGGTCTGTAATACAAGAGACCCAGTACTTC.

As regards this clonotype: This could be a read error, since a much larger clone is one nucleotide away. In DNA form, the CDR3 reads TGTGCCAGCATGAGAGGAAGAGGTGAAGAACTGTTTTTT. This translates into CASMRGRGEELFF. The chain combines TRBV12-3 or TRBV12-4 with TRBJ1-4; D is unresolved. CDR3 length equals 13 residues.

This clonotype came up many times. V gene TRBV2 combines with J gene TRBJ1-2; 8 bases map to TRBD1. The CDR3 is made up of 15 amino acids. Germline V gene sequence: CDR1 SNHLY, CDR2 FYNNEI. The V and J ends lost 6 bases and 4 bases, in that order; junction bases with no gene match: 10. CDR3 DNA: TGTGCCAGCAGCAAGACAGGGGAGATCTTCTATGGCTACACCTTC. Its protein is CASSKTGEIFYGYTF. The full variable domain, its missing parts supplied by reference TRBV2 and TRBJ1-2, is EPEVTQTPSHQVTQMGQEVILRCVPISNHLYFYWYRQILGQKVEFLVSFYNNEISEKSEIFDDQFSVERPDGSNFTLKIRSTKLEDSAMYFCASSKTGEIFYGYTFGSGTRLTVV.

The table lists this clonotype with many counts. The CDR3, as DNA: TGTGCCAGCCTCGTTAGGGGCGATCTTTCGGCTTTCTTT. Amino acids: CASLVRGDLSAFF. This rearrangement joins TRBV2 to TRBJ1-1; TRBD1 might be the D (5 bases). The germline V and J ends were trimmed by 8 bases and 11 bases, with 21 bases remaining between them. The CDR3 covers 13 residues. Looked up from germline, CDR1 is SNHLY and CDR2 is FYNNEI.

This clonotype was counted a few times. The chain employs TRBV6-2 or TRBV6-3 and TRBJ2-5, with 7 bases fitting TRBD1. The CDR3 spans 15 residues. Germline V lookup: CDR1 MNHEY, CDR2 SVGEGT. With V trimmed by 3 bases and J by 0 bases, 4 bases remained unmatched. The CDR3 coding sequence is TGTGCCAGCAGTTATGGTGACAGGGACCAAGAGACCCAGTACTTC. Residues: CASSYGDRDQETQYF.

The chain joins TRBV28 to TRBJ2-2, with 7 bases aligning to TRBD1. This CDR3 spans 13 amino acids. Germline-derived CDR1 and CDR2 are MDHEN and SYDVKM. V shed 6 bases and J 8 bases; nucleotides not matched to a gene: 6. The CDR3 nucleotides read TGTGCCAGCAGAGCAGACAGGGTGGGGGAGCTGTTTTTT. This encodes CASRADRVGELFF.

This clonotype was counted ten times or more. The CDR3 sequence: CASSHGGEQETQYF. CDR3 in DNA: TGTGCCAGCAGTCATGGTGGGGAGCAAGAGACCCAGTACTTC. The chain has TRBV6-1 and TRBJ2-5, with D possibly being TRBD2 (5 bases). This CDR3 is 14 amino acids long. In germline, CDR1 is MNHNS, CDR2 SASEGT. V shed 5 bases and J shed 2 bases, with 12 bases lying between them.

This clonotype was seen a few times. The rearrangement joins TRBV28 to TRBJ1-5; 10 positions agree with TRBD1. Germline-derived CDR1 and CDR2 are MDHEN and SYDVKM. The ends lost 2 bases at V and 6 bases at J; junction bases unmatched: 4. CDR3 length: 15 residues. CDR3 sequence (DNA): TGTGCCAGCAGTTTAGCGACAGGGGGCTTTCAGCCCCAGCATTTT. Translated: CASSLATGGFQPQHF.

A few counts support this clonotype. The V gene is TRBV4-1, the J gene TRBJ1-4, with D uncertain. Trimming removed 3 bases from V and 6 bases from J, with 5 bases in between. This CDR3 is built from 12 residues. CDR1 is MGHRA and CDR2 is YSYEKL in the germline V gene. The CDR3 sequence is CASSQPYEKLFF. CDR3 nucleotide sequence: TGCGCCAGCAGCCAGCCCTATGAAAAACTGTTTTTT.

The chain combines TRBV10-1 with TRBJ2-1, with 7 nucleotides matching TRBD2. CDR1 and CDR2 from the germline V gene are WNHNN and SYGVQD (reference sequence). CDR3 size: 14 residues. The V segment lost 0 bases and the J segment 9 bases; nucleotides outside the gene matches: 5. DNA for the CDR3: TGCGCCAGCAGTGAGTCTCTAGCGGTTCCTGAGCAGTTCTTC. Translated: CASSESLAVPEQFF.

In the case of this clonotype: At one boundary the junction diverges from the germline segment, which might be a read error. The CDR3 loop reads CASSFTGADTQYF. The CDR3 coding sequence is TGTGCCAGCAGCTTTACAGGTGCAGATACGCAGTATTTT. The V call is TRBV10-2, the J call TRBJ2-3; tentative D call: TRBD1 (5 bases). CDR1 and CDR2 (germline): WSHSY, SAAADI. This CDR3 has 13 amino acids.

The CDR3 region is CASIPSAANEQFF. The CDR3 nucleotides are TGTGCCAGCATACCCTCCGCGGCGAATGAGCAGTTCTTC. The chain has TRBV6-1 and TRBJ2-1; D uncertain. V lost 7 bases, J lost 7 bases, and 14 bases lay in between. The CDR3 length is 13 residues. CDR1 is MNHNS and CDR2 is SASEGT in the germline V gene.

In its sample, this clonotype was seen a few times. V usage is TRBV5-1 and J usage is TRBJ2-5; 9 nucleotides align to TRBD1. The CDR3 contains 15 residues. Per the germline V gene, CDR1 is SGHRS and CDR2 is YFSETQ. V shed 3 bases and J 5 bases; nucleotides not matched to a gene: 8. In DNA, the CDR3 is TGCGCCAGCAGCTCGAAACAGGGGGCCGGGGAGACCCAGTACTTC. Encoded protein: CASSSKQGAGETQYF.

This clonotype has more than one count but fewer than ten. CDR3 amino acids: CASSLNLPGTTGELFF. The DNA of the CDR3 is TGTGCCAGCAGCTTAAACCTCCCGGGAACCACCGGGGAGCTGTTTTTT. V usage is TRBV7-3 and J usage is TRBJ2-2, with D possibly matching TRBD2 (5 bases). Trimming stripped 1 base from V and 4 bases from J, with 13 bases between. Per the germline V gene, CDR1 is SGHTA and CDR2 is FQGTGA. This CDR3 has 16 residues.

This clonotype was counted ten times or more. This rearrangement joins TRBV6-2 or TRBV6-3 to TRBJ2-7; D is unclear. The CDR3 contains 14 residues. Germline values: CDR1 MNHEY, CDR2 SVGEGT. Between the trimmed V and J ends, which lost 0 bases and 4 bases, there was a span of 10 bases. Written as DNA, the CDR3 is TGTGCCAGCAGTTACTCGTTTGGCGGTTACGAGCAGTACTTC. Translated, it gives CASSYSFGGYEQYF.

V usage is TRBV28 and J usage is TRBJ2-7, with TRBD2 as a possible D gene (6 bases). Deletions cut 3 bases from V and 4 bases from J, with 13 bases between. This CDR3 is built from 14 residues. Germline CDR1 is MDHEN and CDR2 is SYDVKM. CDR3 loop: CASSFAGLQYEQYF. For the CDR3, the DNA is TGTGCCAGCAGTTTTGCGGGACTCCAGTACGAGCAGTACTTC.

This clonotype has ten or more counts. This chain joins TRBV6-2 or TRBV6-3 and TRBJ2-1, with 10 bases that match TRBD2. With V trimmed by 8 bases and J by 7 bases, 8 bases remained unmatched. The CDR3 has 14 residues. Germline-derived CDR1 and CDR2 are MNHEY and SVGEGT. The CDR3 here is CASGTSGKGNEQFF. The CDR3 coding sequence is TGTGCCAGCGGAACTAGCGGGAAGGGGAATGAGCAGTTCTTC.

A few counts support this clonotype. This chain's CDR3 is CASSQATLNTGELFF. The CDR3, as DNA: TGTGCCAGCAGCCAGGCAACCCTTAACACCGGGGAGCTGTTTTTT. The gene calls are TRBV11-2 and TRBJ2-2, with D unresolved. The CDR3 has 15 amino acids. Germline CDR1 SGHAT, CDR2 FQNNGV. Trimming removed 5 bases from V and 2 bases from J, with 12 bases in between.

As for this clonotype: A read error may be the cause here, since a much bigger clone is one base away. The chain has TRBV12-5 and TRBJ1-2; 8 nucleotides line up with TRBD1. Germline values: CDR1 LGHNT, CDR2 FRNRAP. V shed 1 base, J shed 12 bases, and the junction held 7 bases outside the gene matches. This CDR3 has 13 amino acids. The CDR3 region is CASGLGTGYGHTF. CDR3 sequence (DNA): TGTGCTAGTGGTTTGGGGACAGGGTACGGCCACACCTTC.

This clonotype was seen only a few times. This CDR3 is CATSRSAPGGGQPQHF. The CDR3 bases are TGTGCCACCAGCAGAAGTGCTCCCGGTGGGGGTCAGCCCCAGCATTTT. The chain joins TRBV15 to TRBJ1-5, with D possibly being TRBD1 (5 bases). The CDR3 is 16 residues long. V lost 2 bases and J 6 bases, leaving 17 bases between the germline ends. Germline loops: CDR1 LNHNV, CDR2 YYDKDF (reference sequence).

The chain has TRBV19 and TRBJ2-1; the D is unclear. The germline CDR1 and CDR2 sequences are LNHDA and SQIVND (reference sequence). V shed 3 bases and J shed 2 bases, with 11 bases lying between them. The CDR3 sequence is 15 residues long. CDR3 nucleotides: TGTGCCAGTAGTATGACCCTACAGCCCTACAATGAGCAGTTCTTC. Its translation is CASSMTLQPYNEQFF. Together with reference TRBV19 and TRBJ2-1, the CDR3 gives the full variable domain: DGGITQSPKYLFRKEGQNVTLSCEQNLNHDAMYWYRQDPGQGLRLIYYSQIVNDFQKGDIAEGYSVSREKKESFPLTVTSAQKNPTAFYLCASSMTLQPYNEQFFGPGTRLTVL.

This clonotype was observed many times. This rearrangement joins TRBV2 to TRBJ2-5, with 8 bases identical to TRBD1. The V gene's germline CDR1 is SNHLY and CDR2 FYNNEI. This CDR3 has 16 amino acids. The V segment lost 6 bases and the J segment 3 bases; nucleotides outside the gene matches: 12. This CDR3 reads CASRPKGATGEETQYF. The CDR3 DNA sequence: TGTGCCAGCAGACCAAAGGGTGCGACAGGGGAAGAGACCCAGTACTTC.

This rearrangement joins TRBV29-1 to TRBJ1-2; D uncertain. V lost 8 bases and J 7 bases, leaving 11 bases between the germline ends. Germline lookup yields CDR1 SQVTM and CDR2 ANQGSEA. There are 10 residues in the CDR3. In nucleotides, the CDR3 is TGCAGCTCCGGAGGAGGTGGCTACACCTTC. This gives the protein CSSGGGGYTF. Full variable domain (rest looked up from reference TRBV29-1 and TRBJ1-2): SAVISQKPSRDICQRGTSLTIQCQVDSQVTMMFWYRQQPGQSLTLIATANQGSEATYESGFVIDKFPISRPNLTFSTLTVSNMSPEDSSIYLCSSGGGGYTFGSGTRLTVV.

In its sample, this clonotype was seen a few times. V and J are TRBV19 and TRBJ1-5; D may be TRBD1 (5 bases). Trimming left V 5 bases short and J 3 bases short, with 11 bases between. The CDR3 length is 14 residues. Germline CDR1 is LNHDA and CDR2 is SQIVND (reference sequence). The CDR3 sequence is CASSPRGLNQPQHF. CDR3 DNA: TGTGCCAGTAGTCCCCGGGGCCTCAATCAGCCCCAGCATTTT.